The 10 T cell receptor beta chains presented below share a single source sample, sequenced in a study of T cells after yellow fever vaccination. TCRdb reanalysed the 5' RACE reads using MiXCR and keeps one entry per CDR3 protein. The sample contains some 240,000 distinct CDR3 sequences, about 5.2% of which appear only once. The material sequenced was CD4+ T cells sorted from PBMCs, taken on the day of the yellow fever booster vaccination. These receptors were obtained from a man aged 18 to 29 who received the YFV17D yellow fever vaccine.

This clonotype was picked up many times. The chain uses TRBV12-3 or TRBV12-4 and TRBJ1-4; D remains ambiguous. This CDR3 is 11 amino acids long. V lost 6 bases to trimming and J lost 5 bases, with 4 bases between them. CDR3 nucleotides: TGTGCCAGCAGGGGGAATGAAAAACTGTTTTTT. It specifies CASRGNEKLFF.

This chain uses TRBV28 with TRBJ1-1; perhaps TRBD1 as D (5 bases). CDR1 is MDHEN and CDR2 is SYDVKM in the germline V gene. The V gene lost 4 bases and the J gene lost 5 bases, with 17 bases spanning the gap. The CDR3 runs 15 residues. This chain's CDR3 is CASSSPTGGLTEAFF. CDR3 coding DNA: TGTGCCAGCAGTTCCCCTACGGGGGGATTGACTGAAGCTTTCTTT.

This clonotype appeared a few times. Written as DNA, the CDR3 is TGTGCCACCAGAGGGAGTCGGAATGAGCAGTTCTTC. As protein: CATRGSRNEQFF. The chain links TRBV6-5 to TRBJ2-1, with D perhaps TRBD2 (5 bases). CDR1 is MNHEY and CDR2 is SVGAGI in the germline V gene. Trimming removed 10 bases from V and 7 bases from J, with 14 bases in between. There are 12 residues in the CDR3.

This clonotype was seen ten or more times. The chain couples TRBV4-1 to TRBJ2-1; TRBD2 aligns across 9 bases. Germline values: CDR1 MGHRA, CDR2 YSYEKL. V trimming: 3 bases; J trimming: 5 bases; junction bases outside the gene matches: 8. CDR3 length: 16 residues. CDR3 coding DNA: TGCGCCAGCAGCCACCTCCGACTAGCGGACCACAATGAGCAGTTCTTC. Protein: CASSHLRLADHNEQFF.

This clonotype was detected many times. V usage is TRBV27 and J usage is TRBJ2-2; 9 nucleotides align to TRBD1. The trim removed 6 bases at V and 0 bases at J, leaving 11 bases unmatched. The CDR3 spans 18 residues. Germline loops: CDR1 MNHEY, CDR2 SMNVEV (reference sequence). The CDR3 reads CASSAKRTGASNTGELFF. CDR3 nucleotide sequence: TGTGCCAGCAGCGCTAAAAGGACAGGGGCTTCGAACACCGGGGAGCTGTTTTTT.

In this sample, this clonotype turned up many times. The V gene is TRBV5-1, the J gene TRBJ2-6; D is undetermined. V lost 5 bases and J 0 bases, leaving 6 bases between the germline ends. The CDR3 spans 14 residues. In germline, CDR1 is SGHRS, CDR2 YFSETQ. The CDR3 here is CASRDSSGANVLTF. The DNA for the CDR3 is TGCGCCAGCAGGGATTCCTCTGGGGCCAACGTCCTGACTTTC.

This sequence joins TRBV11-2 and TRBJ1-3; possible D gene TRBD1, 5 bases. Deletions cut 7 bases from V and 4 bases from J, with 14 bases between. The V gene's germline CDR1 is SGHAT and CDR2 FQNNGV. The CDR3 has 14 residues. The CDR3 loop reads CASTPPRDGNTIYF. CDR3 coding DNA: TGTGCCAGCACCCCCCCCAGGGACGGAAACACCATATATTTT. Full variable domain (rest looked up from reference TRBV11-2 and TRBJ1-3): EAGVAQSPRYKIIEKRQSVAFWCNPISGHATLYWYQQILGQGPKLLIQFQNNGVVDDSQLPKDRFSAERLKGVDSTLKIQPAKLEDSAVYLCASTPPRDGNTIYFGEGSWLTVV.

This clonotype was seen only a few times. The J gene is TRBJ1-4, the V gene TRBV27; D possibly corresponds to TRBD1 (6 bases). The V end was cut by 5 bases, the J end by 8 bases, with 15 bases between. Germline assignment: CDR1 MNHEY and CDR2 SMNVEV (reference sequence). This CDR3 comprises 14 residues. CDR3 in DNA: TGTGCCAGCAGTACCTACAGGGAAGGGGAAAAACTGTTTTTT. Protein product: CASSTYREGEKLFF.

This clonotype has a count of ten or more. The rearrangement joins TRBV4-3 to TRBJ2-3; no clear D gene. The CDR3 sequence is 15 residues long. Germline CDR1 and CDR2: LGHNA and YSLEER. V lost 8 bases and J 6 bases, leaving 21 bases between the germline ends. The CDR3 here is CASGVDLDSIDTQYF. DNA for the CDR3: TGCGCCAGCGGGGTAGACCTGGATTCGATTGATACGCAGTATTTT.

V is TRBV6-5 and J is TRBJ2-1; a possible D gene is TRBD2 (5 bases). The CDR3 runs 12 residues. From germline, CDR1 is MNHEY and CDR2 SVGAGI. Trimming removed 2 bases from V and 10 bases from J, with 9 bases in between. DNA of the CDR3: TGTGCCAGCAGTTACCTTAGAGGGGAGCAGTTCTTC. Amino acid sequence: CASSYLRGEQFF.